This passage covers 30 T cell receptor beta chains from one sample sequenced in a study of blood T cell repertoires in COVID-19. Sequencing was performed with immunoSEQ multiplex PCR; in TCRdb, only in-frame clones are kept and a portion is missing. The sample includes more than 350,000 clones, 87% of them seen just once. Material: peripheral blood. The receptors were sampled from a woman aged 30 to 39 with COVID-19, enrolled during active disease.

The gene calls are TRBV5-1 and TRBJ1-1, with 8 bases fitting TRBD1. V lost 4 bases to trimming and J lost 6 bases; unmatched junction nucleotides: 17. The CDR3 sequence is 17 residues long. Germline-derived CDR1 and CDR2 are SGHRS and YFSETQ. In DNA, the CDR3 is TGCGCCAGCAGCCCGTTTGACAGGGGTGGGGATTTTGCTGAAGCTTTCTTT. Translation gives CASSPFDRGGDFAEAFF.

The chain carries TRBV7-9 and TRBJ1-3, with D uncertain. Deletions cut 5 bases from V and 0 bases from J, with 14 bases between. CDR1 SEHNR and CDR2 FQNEAQ come from the germline V gene (reference sequence). This CDR3 spans 16 amino acids. The CDR3 region has the DNA TGTGCCAGCAGCCCAGTGGGAGGGTTCTCTGGAAACACCATATATTTT. Protein sequence: CASSPVGGFSGNTIYF.

V gene TRBV10-3 combines with J gene TRBJ2-1, with TRBD1 matching 7 bases. This CDR3 spans 13 amino acids. Per germline, CDR1 ENHRY and CDR2 SYGVKD. V shed 4 bases, J shed 5 bases, and the junction held 2 bases outside the gene matches. CDR3 nucleotide sequence: TGTGCCATCAGTGTCGACAGGGACAATGAGCAGTTCTTC. This translates into CAISVDRDNEQFF.

The genes are TRBV19 and TRBJ1-2; 7 bases agree with TRBD1. V lost 5 bases and J lost 4; bases outside the gene matches: 10. CDR3 size: 15 residues. CDR1 is LNHDA and CDR2 is SQIVND in the germline V gene (reference sequence). CDR3 in amino acids: CASSALGGFPYGYTF. The CDR3 bases are TGTGCCAGTAGTGCCTTAGGGGGCTTCCCCTATGGCTACACCTTC.

The chain has TRBV20-1 and TRBJ2-2; 7 bases are shared with TRBD1. V lost 3 bases and J lost 4; bases outside the gene matches: 2. Germline V gene data show CDR1 as DFQATT and CDR2 as SNEGSKA (reference sequence). The CDR3 runs to 13 residues. CDR3 DNA sequence: TGCAGTGCTAGTCGGGACAGCACCGGGGAGCTGTTTTTT. Translation gives CSASRDSTGELFF.

The J gene is TRBJ2-1, the V gene TRBV30; the match to TRBD1 covers 9 bases. This CDR3 spans 16 amino acids. Germline assignment: CDR1 GTSNPN and CDR2 SVGIG (reference sequence). V gave up 7 bases and J gave up 0 bases; unmatched junction bases: 10. The CDR3 sequence is CASDPGTGFSYNEQFF. Here the CDR3 DNA reads TGTGCCTCGGATCCCGGGACAGGGTTCTCCTACAATGAGCAGTTCTTC.

The chain combines TRBV29-1 with TRBJ2-7; 9 bases fit TRBD1. Germline trimming cut 7 bases from V and 5 bases from J; bases unmatched to any gene: 6. CDR1 and CDR2 from the germline V gene are SQVTM and ANQGSEA. The CDR3 loop spans 12 amino acids. As DNA, the CDR3 is TGCAGCGCCCTGGGACAGGGCAACGAGCAGTACTTC. Its translation is CSALGQGNEQYF.

This clone has a single count. The chain carries TRBV18 and TRBJ2-7, with D tentatively TRBD2 (6 bases). Germline V gives CDR1 KGHSH, CDR2 LQKENI. V lost 3 bases and J 1 base, leaving 13 bases between the germline ends. This CDR3 is 15 amino acids long. CDR3 nucleotide sequence: TGTGCCAGCTCACCCGGGACTCAGCGATCCTACGAGCAGTACTTC. Translating gives CASSPGTQRSYEQYF.

This chain joins TRBV30 and TRBJ1-2; 7 positions agree with TRBD1. The J segment lost 4 bases and the V segment lost 0 bases, leaving 5 bases of the junction unmatched. Per germline, CDR1 GTSNPN and CDR2 SVGIG (reference sequence). The length of the CDR3 is 14 residues. CDR3 amino acids: CAWSVLRGTYGYTF. CDR3 nucleotides: TGTGCCTGGAGTGTACTCAGGGGGACCTATGGCTACACCTTC. Using reference TRBV30 and TRBJ1-2 for the parts outside the CDR3, the full variable domain is SQTIHQWPATLVQPVGSPLSLECTVEGTSNPNLYWYRQAAGRGLQLLFYSVGIGQISSEVPQNLSASRPQDRQFILSSKKLLLSDSGFYLCAWSVLRGTYGYTFGSGTRLTVV.

The J gene is TRBJ1-4, the V gene TRBV28; tentatively, D is TRBD1 (6 bases). The CDR3 consists of 14 residues. Germline-derived CDR1 and CDR2 are MDHEN and SYDVKM. V was clipped by 8 bases and J by 7 bases, with 17 bases between them. The CDR3 spells CASGDTGTSEKLFF. CDR3 DNA: TGTGCCAGCGGGGATACAGGGACAAGTGAAAAACTGTTTTTT.

V usage is TRBV10-3 and J usage is TRBJ2-3; D unclear. This CDR3 contains 15 residues. V was shortened by 4 bases and J by 0 bases, with 11 bases between the two germline ends. The germline gives CDR1 ENHRY, CDR2 SYGVKD. CDR3 region: CAISGLASSTDTQYF. The CDR3 DNA reads TGTGCCATCAGTGGACTTGCCAGCAGCACAGATACGCAGTATTTT.

This sequence joins TRBV2 and TRBJ2-3; D is unclear. CDR3 length equals 14 residues. Trimming removed 7 bases from V and 1 base from J, with 12 bases in between. The germline V gene has CDR1 SNHLY and CDR2 FYNNEI. The CDR3 region is CASKSDTGTDTQYF. The CDR3 bases are TGTGCCAGCAAAAGTGACACCGGCACAGATACGCAGTATTTT.

This chain uses TRBV7-3 with TRBJ1-1, with TRBD1 identical over 7 bases. Germline lookup yields CDR1 SGHTA and CDR2 FQGTGA. Trimming at V came to 5 bases and at J to 4 bases, leaving 4 bases not matched to a gene. The CDR3 has 13 residues. CDR3: CASSIDRATEAFF. Written as DNA, the CDR3 is TGTGCCAGCAGCATTGACAGGGCCACTGAAGCTTTCTTT.

V gene TRBV7-9 combines with J gene TRBJ1-2; TRBD1 matches 10 bases. There are 14 residues in the CDR3. V was clipped by 5 bases and J by 6 bases; unmatched bases: 6. CDR1 is SEHNR, CDR2 FQNEAQ, per germline (reference sequence). CDR3 amino acids: CASSPRTGGDGYTF. The CDR3 DNA follows: TGTGCCAGCAGCCCCCGGACAGGGGGTGATGGCTACACCTTC. The whole variable domain, filled in from reference TRBV7-9 and TRBJ1-2, reads DTGVSQNPRHKITKRGQNVTFRCDPISEHNRLYWYRQTLGQGPEFLTYFQNEAQLEKSRLLSDRFSAERPKGSFSTLEIQRTEQGDSAMYLCASSPRTGGDGYTFGSGTRLTVV.

V gene TRBV28 combines with J gene TRBJ2-3, with 8 bases that match TRBD1. This CDR3 is 17 amino acids long. Per the germline V gene, CDR1 is MDHEN and CDR2 is SYDVKM. The ends lost 3 bases at V and 0 bases at J; junction bases unmatched: 8. The CDR3, as DNA: TGTGCCAGCAGTTTCCCGGTCCGGACAGGGAGCACAGATACGCAGTATTTT. Translating it yields CASSFPVRTGSTDTQYF.

The chain links TRBV7-3 to TRBJ2-2; the D gene is possibly TRBD1 (6 bases). In germline, CDR1 is SGHTA, CDR2 FQGTGA. The CDR3 totals 15 residues. V gave up 5 bases and J gave up 4 bases, with 14 bases separating them. The CDR3 here is CASSPPGTPTGELFF. As DNA, the CDR3 is TGTGCCAGCAGCCCGCCAGGGACACCCACCGGGGAGCTGTTTTTT.

The rearrangement links TRBV5-1 to TRBJ1-1; D perhaps matches TRBD1 (6 bases). Trimming pared 3 bases from V and 0 bases from J, leaving 12 bases between. Germline assignment: CDR1 SGHRS and CDR2 YFSETQ. The CDR3 extends over 15 amino acids. CDR3 nucleotides: TGCGCCAGCAGCTCATTACAGGGATTGAACACTGAAGCTTTCTTT. Protein product: CASSSLQGLNTEAFF.

This clone was picked up one time. In the same sample, other DNA sequences code for this CDR3. The V gene is TRBV12-3 or TRBV12-4, the J gene TRBJ2-1; D ambiguous. The CDR3 loop spans 13 amino acids. Between the trimmed V and J ends, which lost 3 bases and 4 bases, there was a span of 7 bases. The CDR3 DNA sequence: TGTGCCAGCAGTTTGGGCCAGTACAATGAGCAGTTCTTC. Amino acids: CASSLGQYNEQFF.

The V and J genes are TRBV5-4 and TRBJ2-7; possible D gene TRBD1, 6 bases. V was pared by 2 bases and J by 3 bases, with 15 bases between. Looked up from germline, CDR1 is SGHNT and CDR2 is YYREEE (reference sequence). CDR3 length: 15 residues. CDR3: CASSLAHRADYEQYF. The CDR3 DNA sequence: TGTGCCAGCAGCTTAGCACACAGGGCTGACTACGAGCAGTACTTC.

CDR3 bases: TGTGCCAGCAGTACTAGGGGGGGTACTGAAGCTTTCTTT. Its translation: CASSTRGGTEAFF. The chain uses TRBV6-5 and TRBJ1-1; a weak D match, TRBD1 (6 bases). With 5 bases removed from V and 5 bases from J, the gap between germline ends came to 12 bases. This CDR3 is built from 13 residues. Germline lookup yields CDR1 MNHEY and CDR2 SVGAGI.

This chain links TRBV6-1 with TRBJ2-2; 7 nucleotides line up with TRBD1. Germline V lookup: CDR1 MNHNS, CDR2 SASEGT. With V trimmed by 2 bases and J by 6 bases, 0 bases remained unmatched. The CDR3 is 13 residues long. The CDR3 nucleotides are TGTGCCAGCAGTGAACAGGGGGCCGGGGAGCTGTTTTTT. It is translated as CASSEQGAGELFF.

This sequence joins TRBV19 and TRBJ2-2; a possible D gene is TRBD2 (5 bases). V lost 7 bases and J lost 3, with 12 bases in between. The CDR3 extends over 14 amino acids. The germline CDR1 and CDR2 sequences are LNHDA and SQIVND (reference sequence). The CDR3 region is CASKGSWHTGELFF. CDR3 in DNA: TGTGCCAGTAAAGGGAGTTGGCACACCGGGGAGCTGTTTTTT.

The rearrangement links TRBV5-1 to TRBJ2-6; TRBD2 might be the D (6 bases). With 3 bases removed from V and 4 bases from J, the gap between germline ends came to 11 bases. This CDR3 is 15 amino acids long. The germline gives CDR1 SGHRS, CDR2 YFSETQ. The CDR3 loop reads CASSSGGLGANVLTF. CDR3 in DNA: TGCGCCAGCAGCTCAGGAGGGTTGGGGGCCAACGTCCTGACTTTC.

The genes are TRBV4-1 and TRBJ2-5, with D maybe TRBD2 (5 bases). Germline CDR1 reads MGHRA; CDR2 reads YSYEKL. Trimming took 1 base from V and 5 from J, leaving 11 bases between them. The CDR3 totals 14 residues. In DNA, the CDR3 is TGCGCCAGCAGCCAAGCGAACCGAGGGGAGACCCAGTACTTC. Translating gives CASSQANRGETQYF.

V gene TRBV7-2 combines with J gene TRBJ1-2; D is possibly TRBD1 (6 bases). Germline CDR1 and CDR2: SGHTA and FQGNSA. Trimming shortened V by 1 base and J by 8 bases, and 11 bases separated the two germline ends. CDR3 length equals 13 residues. CDR3 sequence (DNA): TGTGCCAGCAGCTTAGTTGCGGGGGGCGGCTACACCTTC. Its protein product is CASSLVAGGGYTF.

This chain links TRBV3-1 (or the pseudogene TRBV3-2) with TRBJ2-7, with 7 bases lining up with TRBD2. The CDR3 consists of 15 residues. Germline trimming cut 4 bases from V and 6 bases from J; bases unmatched to any gene: 12. The germline CDR1 and CDR2 sequences are LGHDT and YNNKEL (reference sequence). CDR3 bases: TGTGCCAGCAGCCCCCAAGCGGGATCTCCCTTCGAGCAGTACTTC. It yields the protein CASSPQAGSPFEQYF.

In DNA form, the CDR3 reads TGTGCCACCTCGGGGTTTTCGGATGAGCAGTTCTTC. Translation: CATSGFSDEQFF. The V and J genes are TRBV7-9 and TRBJ2-1, with D possibly TRBD2 on 5 matching bases. Trimming left V 10 bases short and J 8 bases short, with 15 bases between. The CDR3 is 12 residues long. Germline loops: CDR1 SEHNR, CDR2 FQNEAQ (reference sequence).

The gene calls are TRBV4-1 and TRBJ2-1, with D perhaps matching TRBD1 (5 bases). Trimming left V 4 bases short and J 5 bases short, with 9 bases between. The CDR3 is made up of 13 amino acids. Looked up from germline, CDR1 is MGHRA and CDR2 is YSYEKL. For the CDR3, the DNA is TGCGCCAGCAGCCCAGGACACGACAATGAGCAGTTCTTC. As protein: CASSPGHDNEQFF.

The rearrangement uses TRBV19 and TRBJ2-7; 7 nucleotides agree with TRBD1. Germline trimming cut 2 bases from V and 6 bases from J; bases unmatched to any gene: 7. Germline CDR1 reads LNHDA; CDR2 reads SQIVND (reference sequence). The CDR3 extends over 14 amino acids. CDR3 residues: CASSIKGAQGEQYF. The CDR3 region has the DNA TGTGCCAGTAGTATAAAGGGGGCGCAGGGCGAGCAGTACTTC.

This clone is a singleton in its sample. CDR3 protein: CAWSGNRGDNEQFF. The CDR3 nucleotides read TGTGCCTGGAGTGGAAACAGGGGAGACAATGAGCAGTTCTTC. This chain uses TRBV30 with TRBJ2-1; 7 positions match TRBD1. The CDR3 loop spans 14 amino acids. CDR1 GTSNPN and CDR2 SVGIG come from the germline V gene (reference sequence). V trimming: 1 base; J trimming: 5 bases; junction bases outside the gene matches: 5.